The clone carrying this T cell receptor beta chain has only a few counts. Its antigen is undetermined. Clones were read by immunoSEQ multiplex PCR, and TCRdb kept only the in-frame ones, dropping some. The table includes roughly 58,000 clones, about nine tenths detected once. This specimen belongs to a study of lymphopenia after photon versus proton radiotherapy. Study-level results: Under photons, naive T cells and diversity fell while effector/memory populations rose. Oligoclonal CD8+ Temra expansion after nadir drove photon patients' diversity drop. Only patients who died were analyzed for survival; proton advantage is unproven.

The CDR3 totals 16 residues. The V gene's germline CDR1 is SGHRS and CDR2 YFSETQ. The V end lost 2 bases, the J end lost 6 bases, and 20 bases lay between the germline ends. V gene TRBV5-1 combines with J gene TRBJ1-1; maybe TRBD1 (5 bases). The receptor comes from a man aged 80 or over with esophageal cancer. The source material was peripheral blood, sampled from a patient treated with proton-based radiotherapy. This CDR3 reads CASSLSGFGQGAEAFF. CDR3 bases: TGCGCCAGCAGCTTAAGTGGGTTTGGGCAGGGCGCTGAAGCTTTCTTT.